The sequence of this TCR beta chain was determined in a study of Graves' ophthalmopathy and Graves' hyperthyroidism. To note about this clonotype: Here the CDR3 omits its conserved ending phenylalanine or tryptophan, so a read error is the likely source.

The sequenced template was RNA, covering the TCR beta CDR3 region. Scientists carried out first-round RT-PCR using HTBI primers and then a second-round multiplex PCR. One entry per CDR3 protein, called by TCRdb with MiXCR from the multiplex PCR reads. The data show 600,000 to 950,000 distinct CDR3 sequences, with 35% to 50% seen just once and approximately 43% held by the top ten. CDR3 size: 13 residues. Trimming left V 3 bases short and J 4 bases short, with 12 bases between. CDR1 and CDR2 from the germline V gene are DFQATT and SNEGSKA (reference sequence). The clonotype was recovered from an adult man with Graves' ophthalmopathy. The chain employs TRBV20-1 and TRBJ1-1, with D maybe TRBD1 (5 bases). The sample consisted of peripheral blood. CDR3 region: CSASEGSSTEAFS. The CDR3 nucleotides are TGCAGTGCTAGCGAGGGGTCCAGCACTGAAGCTTTCTCT.